The sequence of this T cell receptor (beta chain) was determined in a study of immune evolution from preneoplasia to lung adenocarcinoma. Clones were read by immunoSEQ multiplex PCR, and TCRdb kept only the in-frame ones, dropping some. The repertoire has some 10,000 clones, around 80% of them found once; the top ten carry approximately 6.6%. Study-wide points: T cell clonality was higher in KRAS-mutant than EGFR-mutant or wild-type nodules. Later-stage lesions appeared to have more T cells, more diversity, less clonality. From normal lung to invasive adenocarcinoma, top clone frequencies appeared to decrease.

From germline, CDR1 is KGHSH and CDR2 LQKENI. V was cut by 2 bases and J by 1 base, with 8 bases left in between. The CDR3 runs 15 residues. A word on this clone: Its antigen is undetermined.

This TCR came from a person aged 55-79 years with lung adenocarcinoma. This sequence joins TRBV18 and TRBJ2-2; D not resolved. The sequencing input was FFPE lung adenocarcinoma in situ tissue. The CDR3 is CASSPGLQNTGELFF. CDR3 DNA: TGTGCCAGCTCACCAGGGCTTCAGAACACCGGGGAGCTGTTTTTT.